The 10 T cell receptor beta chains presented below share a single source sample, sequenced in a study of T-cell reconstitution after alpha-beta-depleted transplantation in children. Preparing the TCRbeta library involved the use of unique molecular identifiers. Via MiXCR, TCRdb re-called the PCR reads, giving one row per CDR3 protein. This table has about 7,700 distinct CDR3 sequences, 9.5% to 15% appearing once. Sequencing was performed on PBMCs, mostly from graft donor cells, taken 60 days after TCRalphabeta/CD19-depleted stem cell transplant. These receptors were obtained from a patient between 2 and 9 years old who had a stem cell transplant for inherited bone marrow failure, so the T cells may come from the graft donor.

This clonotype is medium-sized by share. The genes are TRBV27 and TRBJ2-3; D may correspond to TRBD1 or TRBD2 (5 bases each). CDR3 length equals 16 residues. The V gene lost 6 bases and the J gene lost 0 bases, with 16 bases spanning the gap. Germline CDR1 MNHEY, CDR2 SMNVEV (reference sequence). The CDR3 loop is CASSPRWDRSTDTQYF. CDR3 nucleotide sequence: TGTGCCAGCAGCCCTAGATGGGACCGAAGCACAGATACGCAGTATTTT.

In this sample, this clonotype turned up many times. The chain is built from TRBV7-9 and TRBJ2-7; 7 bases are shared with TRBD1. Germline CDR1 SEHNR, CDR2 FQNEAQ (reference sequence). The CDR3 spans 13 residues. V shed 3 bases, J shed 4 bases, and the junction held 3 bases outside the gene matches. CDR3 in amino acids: CASSFGRGYEQYF. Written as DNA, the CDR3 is TGTGCCAGCAGCTTCGGCAGGGGGTACGAGCAGTACTTC.

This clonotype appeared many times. The CDR3 nucleotides are TGTGCCAGCAGCTTAGAATACGGGTCTCGGCAGTTCTTC. Translated, it gives CASSLEYGSRQFF. The chain recombines TRBV7-9 with TRBJ2-1; no definite D call. The CDR3 consists of 13 residues. Trimming stripped 1 base from V and 12 bases from J, with 13 bases between. CDR1 and CDR2 from the germline V gene are SEHNR and FQNEAQ (reference sequence).

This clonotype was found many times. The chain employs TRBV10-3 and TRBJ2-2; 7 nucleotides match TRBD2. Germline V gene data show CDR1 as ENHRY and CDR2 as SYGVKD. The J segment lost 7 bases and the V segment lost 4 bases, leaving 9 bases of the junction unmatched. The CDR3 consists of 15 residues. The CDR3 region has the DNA TGTGCCATCAGTGGCGGGAGTATGATCGTCGGGGAGCTGTTTTTT. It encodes CAISGGSMIVGELFF.

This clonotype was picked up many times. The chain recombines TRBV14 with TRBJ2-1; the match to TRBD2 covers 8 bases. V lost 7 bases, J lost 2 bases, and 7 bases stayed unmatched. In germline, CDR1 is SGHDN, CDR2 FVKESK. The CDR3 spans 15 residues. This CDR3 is CASTERESPYNEQFF. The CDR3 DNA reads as TGTGCCAGCACCGAGCGGGAGTCCCCCTACAATGAGCAGTTCTTC.

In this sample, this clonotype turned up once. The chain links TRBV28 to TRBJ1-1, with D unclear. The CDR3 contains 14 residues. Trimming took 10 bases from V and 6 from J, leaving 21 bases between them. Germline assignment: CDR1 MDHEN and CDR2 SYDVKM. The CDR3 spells CAIVPGLRCAEAFF. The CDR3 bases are TGTGCCATCGTCCCCGGGCTCCGCTGCGCTGAAGCTTTCTTT.

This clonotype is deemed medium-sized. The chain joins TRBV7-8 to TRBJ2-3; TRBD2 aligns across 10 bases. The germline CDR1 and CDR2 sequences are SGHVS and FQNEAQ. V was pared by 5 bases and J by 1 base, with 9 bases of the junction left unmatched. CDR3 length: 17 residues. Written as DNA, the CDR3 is TGTGCCAGCAGCCCTACCCAGCGGGAGGGCCGCACAGATACGCAGTATTTT. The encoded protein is CASSPTQREGRTDTQYF.

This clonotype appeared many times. The CDR3: CASSGPEENTEAFF. CDR3 DNA sequence: TGTGCCAGTAGCGGGCCCGAGGAGAACACTGAAGCTTTCTTT. The V call is TRBV19, the J call TRBJ1-1; D gene uncertain. CDR1 LNHDA and CDR2 SQIVND come from the germline V gene (reference sequence). The CDR3 sequence is 14 residues long. Trimming stripped 6 bases from V and 1 base from J, with 12 bases between.

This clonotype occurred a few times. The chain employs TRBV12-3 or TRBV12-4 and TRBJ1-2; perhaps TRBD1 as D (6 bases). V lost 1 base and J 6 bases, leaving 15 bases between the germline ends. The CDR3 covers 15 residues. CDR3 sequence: CASSLGWGLANGYTF. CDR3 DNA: TGTGCCAGCAGTTTAGGGTGGGGGCTGGCGAATGGCTACACCTTC.

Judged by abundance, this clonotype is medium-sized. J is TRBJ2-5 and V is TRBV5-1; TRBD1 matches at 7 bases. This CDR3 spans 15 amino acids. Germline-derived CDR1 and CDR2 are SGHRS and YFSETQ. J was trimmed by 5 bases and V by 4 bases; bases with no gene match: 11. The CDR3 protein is CASSPQGVGPETQYF. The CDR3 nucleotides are TGCGCCAGCAGCCCCCAGGGGGTTGGTCCGGAGACCCAGTACTTC.